This T cell receptor beta chain is from a study of blood T cell repertoires in COVID-19. Whole-study context: Samples representing acute and convalescent COVID-19 were sourced from the United States, Italy and Spain. The analysed material was cDNA or gDNA that came from T cells, B-cell-depleted T cells, or PBMCs.

CDR1 SGHTA and CDR2 FQGTGA come from the germline V gene. The length of the CDR3 is 16 residues. V was pared by 5 bases and J by 1 base, with 5 bases of the junction left unmatched. Original data processing: Estimation of nucleated cell counts was performed using reference gene primer amplification. The method was immunoSEQ multiplex PCR; TCRdb's version includes in-frame clones alone and lacks a portion of them. The D gene and trimming were derived from the DNA, and the V and J assignments and clone size from that table. Of over 50,000 clones detected, 86% appear once; the ten largest clones hold 12%.

The sequencing input was peripheral blood. The source is a man in his 70s with active COVID-19. This chain joins TRBV7-3 and TRBJ1-1, with TRBD1 identical over 12 bases. As DNA, the CDR3 is TGTGCCAGCAGCCTGGGACAGGGGGCGGCGAACACTGAAGCTTTCTTT. Protein product: CASSLGQGAANTEAFF.